This TCR beta chain was retrieved from a study of cytomegalovirus exposure and HLA in healthy donors. The length of the CDR3 is 19 residues. The PCR contained 60 Vbeta and 13 Jbeta primers. Method: immunoSEQ multiplex PCR; TCRdb's copy keeps in-frame clones and lacks some. The sample holds about 110,000 clones, around 80% seen once. The sequenced sample was PBMCs. This chain links TRBV12-2 with TRBJ2-7; TRBD2 reflects the table's D call only, with no check against the DNA. TRBV12-2 is a listed pseudogene. This receptor was identified in a woman in her forties in good health and CMV-seronegative. CDR3 loop: CASRLPGTSGRVGSYEQYF. In nucleotides, the CDR3 is TGTGCAAGTCGCTTACCTGGGACTAGCGGGAGGGTAGGTTCGTACGAGCAGTACTTC.